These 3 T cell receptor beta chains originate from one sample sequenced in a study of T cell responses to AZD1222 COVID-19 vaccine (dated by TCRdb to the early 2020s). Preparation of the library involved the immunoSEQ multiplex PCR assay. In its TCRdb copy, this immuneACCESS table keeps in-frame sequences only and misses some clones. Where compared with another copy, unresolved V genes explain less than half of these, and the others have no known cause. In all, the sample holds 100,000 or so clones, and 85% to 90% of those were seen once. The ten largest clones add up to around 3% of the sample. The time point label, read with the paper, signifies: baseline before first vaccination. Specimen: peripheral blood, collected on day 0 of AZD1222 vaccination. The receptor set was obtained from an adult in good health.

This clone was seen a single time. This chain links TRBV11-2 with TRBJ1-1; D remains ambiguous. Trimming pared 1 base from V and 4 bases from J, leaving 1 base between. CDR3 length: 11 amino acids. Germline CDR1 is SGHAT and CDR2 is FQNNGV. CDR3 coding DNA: TGTGCCAGCAGCTTAGGCACTGAAGCTTTCTTT. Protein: CASSLGTEAFF.

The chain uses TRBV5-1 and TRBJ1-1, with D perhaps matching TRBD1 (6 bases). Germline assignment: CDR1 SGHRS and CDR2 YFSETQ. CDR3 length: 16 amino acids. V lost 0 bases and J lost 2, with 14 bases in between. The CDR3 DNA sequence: TGCGCCAGCAGCTTGGAACGGGGGGCCCGAAACACTGAAGCTTTCTTT. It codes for CASSLERGARNTEAFF.

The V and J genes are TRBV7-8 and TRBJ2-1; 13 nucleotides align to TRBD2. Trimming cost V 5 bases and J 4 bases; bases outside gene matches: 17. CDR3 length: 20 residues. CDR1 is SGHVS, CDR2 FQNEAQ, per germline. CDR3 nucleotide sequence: TGTGCCAGCAGCCCGGGGACTAGCGGGACTACCGCTCACCTTTACAATGAGCAGTTCTTC. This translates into CASSPGTSGTTAHLYNEQFF.